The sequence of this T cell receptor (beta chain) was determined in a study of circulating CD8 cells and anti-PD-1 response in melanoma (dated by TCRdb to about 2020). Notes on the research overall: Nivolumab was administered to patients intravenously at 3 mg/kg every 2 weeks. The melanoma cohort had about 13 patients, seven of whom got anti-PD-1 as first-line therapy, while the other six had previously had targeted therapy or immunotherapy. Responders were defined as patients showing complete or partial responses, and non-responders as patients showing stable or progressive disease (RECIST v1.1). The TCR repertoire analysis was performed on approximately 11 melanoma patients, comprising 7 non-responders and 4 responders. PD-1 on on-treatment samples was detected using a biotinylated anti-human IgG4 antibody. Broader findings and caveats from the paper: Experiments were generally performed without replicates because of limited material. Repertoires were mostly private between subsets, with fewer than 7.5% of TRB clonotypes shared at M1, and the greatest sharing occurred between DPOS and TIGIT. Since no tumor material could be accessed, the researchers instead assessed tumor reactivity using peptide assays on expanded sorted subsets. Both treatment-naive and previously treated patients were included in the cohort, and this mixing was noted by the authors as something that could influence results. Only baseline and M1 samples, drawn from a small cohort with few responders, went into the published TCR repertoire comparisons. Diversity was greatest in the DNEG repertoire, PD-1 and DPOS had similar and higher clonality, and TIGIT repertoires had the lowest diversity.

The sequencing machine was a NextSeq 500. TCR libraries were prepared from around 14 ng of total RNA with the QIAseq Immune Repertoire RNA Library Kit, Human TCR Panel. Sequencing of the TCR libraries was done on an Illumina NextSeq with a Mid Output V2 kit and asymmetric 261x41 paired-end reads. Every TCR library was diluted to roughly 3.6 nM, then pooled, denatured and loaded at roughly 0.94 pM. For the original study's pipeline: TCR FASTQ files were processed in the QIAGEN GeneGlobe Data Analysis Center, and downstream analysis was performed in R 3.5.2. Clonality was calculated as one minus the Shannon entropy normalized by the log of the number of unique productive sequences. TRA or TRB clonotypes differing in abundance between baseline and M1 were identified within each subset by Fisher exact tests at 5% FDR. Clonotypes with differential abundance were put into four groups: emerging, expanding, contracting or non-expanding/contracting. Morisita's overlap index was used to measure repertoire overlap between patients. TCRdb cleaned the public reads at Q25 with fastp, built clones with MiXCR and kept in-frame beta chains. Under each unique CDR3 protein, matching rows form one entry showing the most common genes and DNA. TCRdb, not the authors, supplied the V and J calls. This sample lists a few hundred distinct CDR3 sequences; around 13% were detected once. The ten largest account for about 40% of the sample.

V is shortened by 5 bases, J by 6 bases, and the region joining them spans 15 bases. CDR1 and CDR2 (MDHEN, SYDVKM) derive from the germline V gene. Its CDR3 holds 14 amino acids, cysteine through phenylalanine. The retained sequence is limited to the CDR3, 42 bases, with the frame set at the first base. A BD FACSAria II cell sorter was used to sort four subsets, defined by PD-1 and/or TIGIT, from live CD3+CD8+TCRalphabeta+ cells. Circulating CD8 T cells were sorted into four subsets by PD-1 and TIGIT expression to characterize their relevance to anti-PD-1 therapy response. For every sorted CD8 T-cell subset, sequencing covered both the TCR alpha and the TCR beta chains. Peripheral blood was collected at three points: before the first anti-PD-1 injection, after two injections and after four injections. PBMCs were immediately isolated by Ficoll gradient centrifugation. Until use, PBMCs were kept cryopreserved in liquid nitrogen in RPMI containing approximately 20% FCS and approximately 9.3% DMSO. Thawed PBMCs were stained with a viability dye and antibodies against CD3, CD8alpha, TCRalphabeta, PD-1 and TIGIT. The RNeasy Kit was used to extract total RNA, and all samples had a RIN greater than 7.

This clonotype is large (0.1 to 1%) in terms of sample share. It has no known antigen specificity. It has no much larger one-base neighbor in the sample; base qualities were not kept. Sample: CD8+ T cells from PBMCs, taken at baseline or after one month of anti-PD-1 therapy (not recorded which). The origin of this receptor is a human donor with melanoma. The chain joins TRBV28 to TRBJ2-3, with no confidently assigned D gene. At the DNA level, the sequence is TGTGCCAGCAGTATCGGGCCCCTCGGGGATACGCAGTATTTT. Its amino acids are CASSIGPLGDTQYF.